These T cell receptor beta chains were read from a single sample in a study of T-cell memory formation after mild COVID-19. TCRdb reprocessed the 5' RACE reads with MiXCR, giving one entry per CDR3 protein. The sample holds approximately 490,000 distinct CDR3 sequences, roughly 20% seen once. The sequenced sample consisted of PBMCs or a T cell subset sorted from them (not recorded which). These receptors were taken from an adult woman who had mild COVID-19 (a few samples of this study predate the infection). Cell type and time point are not known. Both conserved end residues are part of each CDR3. A D gene is named only where the DNA matches it firmly. For some rows the clone size is stated as once, few or many, or as a class when expanded; others skip it.

v_call	j_call	clone_size	d_call	cdr3_aa	cdr3_nt
TRBV20-1	TRBJ2-7	.	.	CSARGGSWASSSEQYF	TGCAGTGCTAGGGGGGGAAGTTGGGCAAGTTCCTCCGAGCAGTACTTC
TRBV7-8	TRBJ2-7	many	TRBD1	CASSLVQGPYEQYF	TGTGCCAGCAGCCTAGTACAGGGGCCCTACGAGCAGTACTTC
TRBV5-1	TRBJ2-7	.	TRBD1	CASSLEVRGSNEQYF	TGCGCCAGCAGCTTGGAGGTCAGGGGGTCCAACGAGCAGTACTTC
TRBV5-1	TRBJ2-2	.	.	CASSLERGDTGELFF	TGCGCCAGCAGCTTGGAGAGGGGGGACACCGGGGAGCTGTTTTTT
TRBV4-2	TRBJ2-3	few	TRBD2	CASSHFPTGGLAGADTQYF	TGTGCCAGCAGCCATTTCCCAACCGGAGGACTAGCGGGAGCAGATACGCAGTATTTT
TRBV5-1	TRBJ1-1	.	.	CASSLKQPNTEAFF	TGCGCCAGCAGCTTGAAACAGCCCAACACTGAAGCTTTCTTT
TRBV29-1	TRBJ2-2	few	.	CSVEVAGENTGELFF	TGCAGCGTTGAAGTGGCAGGGGAGAACACCGGGGAGCTGTTTTTT
TRBV29-1	TRBJ2-3	few	.	CSVISGPHTDTQYF	TGCAGCGTTATTTCAGGGCCACACACAGATACGCAGTATTTT
TRBV30	TRBJ1-1	.	.	CAWSAGFTEAFF	TGTGCCTGGAGTGCAGGGTTCACTGAAGCTTTCTTT
TRBV12-3/TRBV12-4	TRBJ2-5	.	TRBD1	CASSFSQGAEETQYF	TGTGCCAGCAGTTTTTCACAGGGGGCAGAAGAGACCCAGTACTTC
TRBV29-1	TRBJ2-3	.	TRBD1	CSVGAGTEVTDTQYF	TGCAGCGTTGGGGCCGGGACAGAAGTCACAGATACGCAGTATTTT
TRBV18	TRBJ1-2	.	.	CASSGDRIMYGYTF	TGTGCCAGCTCAGGGGACCGGATTATGTATGGCTACACCTTC
TRBV29-1	TRBJ1-1	few	.	CSVAQQMNTEAFF	TGCAGCGTTGCACAGCAGATGAACACTGAAGCTTTCTTT
TRBV6-6	TRBJ1-2	.	.	CASSPPQGRAEGYGYTF	TGTGCCAGCAGCCCTCCCCAGGGAAGAGCAGAGGGCTATGGCTACACCTTC
TRBV24-1	TRBJ1-2	.	TRBD1	CATSDDRAGYGYTF	TGTGCCACCAGTGATGACAGGGCTGGCTATGGCTACACCTTC
TRBV6-5	TRBJ1-5	.	.	CASSSTTRQPQHF	TGTGCCAGCAGTTCCACCACTCGGCAGCCCCAGCATTTT
TRBV11-2	TRBJ2-4	few	TRBD2	CASSPLAGRGNKNIQYF	TGTGCCAGCAGCCCGCTAGCGGGGAGGGGGAACAAAAACATTCAGTACTTC
TRBV28	TRBJ2-1	few	TRBD2	CASTTSGGRRNEQFF	TGTGCCAGCACGACGTCGGGGGGGCGTCGGAATGAGCAGTTCTTC
TRBV7-9	TRBJ2-7	once	.	CASSFRGGDYEQYF	TGTGCCAGCAGCTTCCGAGGGGGAGACTACGAGCAGTACTTC
TRBV5-1	TRBJ2-3	many	TRBD2	CASSPGLAGFTDTQYF	TGCGCCAGCAGCCCTGGACTAGCGGGGTTCACAGATACGCAGTATTTT
TRBV27	TRBJ1-1	few	.	CASTRRENTEAFF	TGTGCCAGCACCCGCAGGGAGAACACTGAAGCTTTCTTT
TRBV9	TRBJ2-2	.	TRBD2	CASNPGGAGTGELFF	TGTGCCAGCAACCCGGGAGGGGCTGGCACCGGGGAGCTGTTTTTT
TRBV6-6	TRBJ2-7	few	.	CASSSIDFAYEQYF	TGTGCCAGCAGTTCCATTGACTTTGCCTACGAGCAGTACTTC
TRBV20-1	TRBJ1-2	few	.	CSARGDYGYTF	TGCAGTGCTAGGGGCGACTATGGCTACACCTTC
TRBV4-1	TRBJ2-5	many	.	CASSQTDGGETQYF	TGCGCCAGCAGCCAGACGGACGGGGGTGAGACCCAGTACTTC
TRBV5-1	TRBJ1-2	.	.	CASSLSTDDYGYTF	TGCGCCAGCAGCTTGTCGACAGACGACTATGGCTACACCTTC
TRBV2	TRBJ1-2	few	.	CASSGYGFYGYTF	TGTGCCAGCAGTGGCTACGGCTTCTATGGCTACACCTTC
TRBV10-3	TRBJ1-5	few	.	CAISARDGNQPQHF	TGTGCCATCAGTGCCCGGGACGGAAATCAGCCCCAGCATTTT
TRBV6-1	TRBJ2-5	.	TRBD2	CASSEALSGGAETQYF	TGTGCCAGCAGTGAAGCGCTAAGCGGGGGGGCCGAGACCCAGTACTTC
TRBV24-1	TRBJ2-2	.	TRBD2	CATAGTTYTGELFF	TGTGCCACCGCCGGGACTACTTACACCGGGGAGCTGTTTTTT
TRBV3-1	TRBJ1-5	.	.	CASSHGAGGQPQHF	TGTGCCAGCAGCCATGGGGCGGGGGGACAGCCCCAGCATTTT
TRBV7-9	TRBJ2-3	.	.	CASSPRTADTQYF	TGTGCCAGCAGCCCAAGGACCGCAGATACGCAGTATTTT
TRBV18	TRBJ2-7	.	.	CASSPDPASYEQYF	TGTGCCAGCTCTCCCGATCCAGCCTCCTACGAGCAGTACTTC
TRBV18	TRBJ2-3	.	TRBD2	CASSPPIAGVTDTQYF	TGTGCCAGCTCACCACCCATAGCGGGTGTTACAGATACGCAGTATTTT
TRBV24-1	TRBJ2-5	once	.	CATSTPQDPQETQYF	TGTGCCACCTCTACCCCACAGGATCCTCAAGAGACCCAGTACTTC
TRBV11-3	TRBJ2-1	.	.	CASSYRETYNEQFF	TGTGCCAGCAGCTACCGGGAGACCTACAATGAGCAGTTCTTC
TRBV24-1	TRBJ2-3	few	TRBD2	CATSSGLAGEGGPDTQYF	TGTGCCACCAGTTCGGGACTAGCGGGAGAAGGTGGCCCAGATACGCAGTATTTT
TRBV20-1	TRBJ2-4	few	.	CSARGVEAKNIQYF	TGCAGTGCTAGAGGGGTGGAGGCCAAAAACATTCAGTACTTC
TRBV7-3	TRBJ2-1	few	TRBD2	CASVTSPGLAFNEQFF	TGTGCCAGCGTCACCTCACCGGGACTAGCTTTCAATGAGCAGTTCTTC
TRBV19	TRBJ1-6	.	TRBD1	CASSTGTGGNSPLHF	TGTGCCAGTAGTACTGGGACAGGGGGGAATTCACCCCTCCACTTT
TRBV7-6	TRBJ2-5	many	.	CASSLGGPETQYF	TGTGCCAGCAGCTTGGGGGGCCCAGAGACCCAGTACTTC
TRBV6-6	TRBJ1-1	few	.	CASSYSENPTEAFF	TGTGCCAGCAGTTACTCTGAAAACCCCACTGAAGCTTTCTTT
TRBV5-1	TRBJ2-7	few	TRBD2	CASSLGLAGTEQYF	TGCGCCAGCAGCTTGGGACTAGCGGGAACCGAGCAGTACTTC
TRBV29-1	TRBJ1-2	.	TRBD1	CSVPDRGNLYGYTF	TGCAGCGTTCCAGACAGGGGAAACCTATATGGCTACACCTTC